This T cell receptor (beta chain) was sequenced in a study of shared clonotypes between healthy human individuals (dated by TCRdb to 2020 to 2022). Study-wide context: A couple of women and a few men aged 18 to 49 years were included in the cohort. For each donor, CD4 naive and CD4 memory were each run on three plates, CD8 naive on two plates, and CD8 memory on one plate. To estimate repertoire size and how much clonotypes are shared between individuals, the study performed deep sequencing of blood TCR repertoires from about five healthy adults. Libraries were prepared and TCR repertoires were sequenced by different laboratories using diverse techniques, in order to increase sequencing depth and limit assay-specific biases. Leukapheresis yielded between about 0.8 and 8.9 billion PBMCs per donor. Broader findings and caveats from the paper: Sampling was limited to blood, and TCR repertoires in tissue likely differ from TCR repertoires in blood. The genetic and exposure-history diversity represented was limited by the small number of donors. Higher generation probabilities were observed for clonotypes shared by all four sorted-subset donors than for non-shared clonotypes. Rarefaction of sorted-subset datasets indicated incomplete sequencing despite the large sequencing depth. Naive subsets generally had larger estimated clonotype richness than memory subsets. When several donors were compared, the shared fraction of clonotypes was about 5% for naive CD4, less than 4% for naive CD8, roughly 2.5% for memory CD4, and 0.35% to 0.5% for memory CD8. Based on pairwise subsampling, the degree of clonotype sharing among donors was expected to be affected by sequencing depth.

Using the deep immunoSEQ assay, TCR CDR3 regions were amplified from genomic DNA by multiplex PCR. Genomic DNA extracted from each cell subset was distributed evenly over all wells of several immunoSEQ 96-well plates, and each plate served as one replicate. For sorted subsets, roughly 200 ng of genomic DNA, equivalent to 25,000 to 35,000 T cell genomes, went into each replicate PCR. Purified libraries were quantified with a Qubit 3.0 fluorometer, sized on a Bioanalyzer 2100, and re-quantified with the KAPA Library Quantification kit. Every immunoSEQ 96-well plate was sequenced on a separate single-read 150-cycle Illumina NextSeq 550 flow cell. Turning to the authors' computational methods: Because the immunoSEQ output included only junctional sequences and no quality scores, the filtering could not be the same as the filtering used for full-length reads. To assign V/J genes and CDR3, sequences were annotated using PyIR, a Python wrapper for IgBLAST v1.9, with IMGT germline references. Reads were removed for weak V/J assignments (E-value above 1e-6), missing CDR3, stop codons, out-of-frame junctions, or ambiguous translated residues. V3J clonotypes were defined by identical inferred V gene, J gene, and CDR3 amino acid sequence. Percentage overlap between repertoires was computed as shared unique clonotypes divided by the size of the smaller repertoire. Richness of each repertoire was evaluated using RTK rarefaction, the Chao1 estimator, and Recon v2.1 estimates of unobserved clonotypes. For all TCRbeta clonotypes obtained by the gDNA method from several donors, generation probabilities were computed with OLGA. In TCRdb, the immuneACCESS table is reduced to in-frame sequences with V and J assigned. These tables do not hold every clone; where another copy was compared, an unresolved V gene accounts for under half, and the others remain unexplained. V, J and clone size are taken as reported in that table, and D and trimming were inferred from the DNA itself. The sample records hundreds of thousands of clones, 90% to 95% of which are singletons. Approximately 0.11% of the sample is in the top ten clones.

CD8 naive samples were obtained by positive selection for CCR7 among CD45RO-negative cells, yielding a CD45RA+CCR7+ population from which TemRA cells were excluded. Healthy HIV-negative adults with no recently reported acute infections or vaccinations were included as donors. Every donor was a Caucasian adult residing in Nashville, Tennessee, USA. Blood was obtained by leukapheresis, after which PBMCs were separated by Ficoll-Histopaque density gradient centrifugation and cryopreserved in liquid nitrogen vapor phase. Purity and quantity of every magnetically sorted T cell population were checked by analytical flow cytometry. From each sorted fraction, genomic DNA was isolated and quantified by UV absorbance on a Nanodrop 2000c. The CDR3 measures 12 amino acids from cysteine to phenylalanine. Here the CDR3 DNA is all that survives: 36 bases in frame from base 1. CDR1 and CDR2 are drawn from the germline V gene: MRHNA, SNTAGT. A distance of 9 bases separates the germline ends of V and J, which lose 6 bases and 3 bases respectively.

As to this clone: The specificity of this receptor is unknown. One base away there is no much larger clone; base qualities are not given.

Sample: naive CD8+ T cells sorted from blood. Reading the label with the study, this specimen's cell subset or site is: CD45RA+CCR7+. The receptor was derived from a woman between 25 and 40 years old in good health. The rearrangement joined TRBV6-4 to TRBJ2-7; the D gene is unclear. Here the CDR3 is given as CASRLLLYEQYF. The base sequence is TGTGCCAGCAGACTCCTCCTCTACGAGCAGTACTTC.